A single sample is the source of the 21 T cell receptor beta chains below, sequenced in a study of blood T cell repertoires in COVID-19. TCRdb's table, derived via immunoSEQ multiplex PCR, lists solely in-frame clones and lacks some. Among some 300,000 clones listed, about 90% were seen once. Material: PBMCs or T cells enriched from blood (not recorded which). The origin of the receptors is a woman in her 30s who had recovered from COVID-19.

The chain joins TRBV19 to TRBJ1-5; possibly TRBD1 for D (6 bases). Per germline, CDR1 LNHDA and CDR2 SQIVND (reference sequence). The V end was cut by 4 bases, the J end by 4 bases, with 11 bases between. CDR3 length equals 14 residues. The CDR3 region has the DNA TGTGCCAGTAGTAAGGACAGAGCAAATCAGCCCCAGCATTTT. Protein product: CASSKDRANQPQHF.

The CDR3 DNA sequence: TGTGCCAGCAGCTTAAAAAGAGTGGTTCGCACTGAAGCTTTCTTT. This gives the protein CASSLKRVVRTEAFF. V is TRBV7-9 and J is TRBJ1-1; D gene uncertain. The CDR3 length is 15 residues. Germline values: CDR1 SEHNR, CDR2 FQNEAQ (reference sequence). V dropped 2 bases and J dropped 4 bases, with 14 bases sitting between them.

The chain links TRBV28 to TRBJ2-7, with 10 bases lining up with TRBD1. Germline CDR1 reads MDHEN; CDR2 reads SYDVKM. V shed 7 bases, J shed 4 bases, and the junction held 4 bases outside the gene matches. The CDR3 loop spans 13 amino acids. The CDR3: CASIDRGQYEQYF. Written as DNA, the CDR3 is TGTGCCAGCATTGACAGGGGGCAATACGAGCAGTACTTC.

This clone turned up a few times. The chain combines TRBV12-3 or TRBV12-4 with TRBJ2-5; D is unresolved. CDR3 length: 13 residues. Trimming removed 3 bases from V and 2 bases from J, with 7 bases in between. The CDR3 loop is CASSFARQETQYF. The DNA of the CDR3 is TGTGCCAGCAGTTTCGCCAGGCAAGAGACCCAGTACTTC.

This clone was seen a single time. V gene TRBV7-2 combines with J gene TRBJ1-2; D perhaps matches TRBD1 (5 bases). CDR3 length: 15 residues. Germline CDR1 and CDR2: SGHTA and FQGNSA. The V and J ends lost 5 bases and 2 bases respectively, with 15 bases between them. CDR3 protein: CASSPWGGRNYGYTF. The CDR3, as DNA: TGTGCCAGCAGCCCATGGGGGGGACGCAACTATGGCTACACCTTC.

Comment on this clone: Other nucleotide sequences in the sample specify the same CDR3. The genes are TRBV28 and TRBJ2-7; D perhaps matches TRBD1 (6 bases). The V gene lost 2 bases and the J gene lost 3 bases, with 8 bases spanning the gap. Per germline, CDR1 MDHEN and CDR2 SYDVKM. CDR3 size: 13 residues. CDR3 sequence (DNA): TGTGCCAGCAGTTTAGGACAGAGCTACGAGCAGTACTTC. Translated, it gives CASSLGQSYEQYF.

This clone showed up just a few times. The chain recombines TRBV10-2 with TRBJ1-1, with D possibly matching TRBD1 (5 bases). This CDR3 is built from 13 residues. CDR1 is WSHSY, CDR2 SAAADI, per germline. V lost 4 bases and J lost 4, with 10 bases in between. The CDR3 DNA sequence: TGCGCCAGCAGTGGTACAGGCCCCACTGAAGCTTTCTTT. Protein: CASSGTGPTEAFF.

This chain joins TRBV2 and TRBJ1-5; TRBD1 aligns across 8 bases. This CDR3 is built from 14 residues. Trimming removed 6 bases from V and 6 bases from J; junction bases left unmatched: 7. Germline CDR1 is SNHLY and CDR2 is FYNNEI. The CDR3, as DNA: TGTGCCAGCAGCAAGGGACAGGACCCTCAGCCCCAGCATTTT. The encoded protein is CASSKGQDPQPQHF. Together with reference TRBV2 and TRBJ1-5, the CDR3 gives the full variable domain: EPEVTQTPSHQVTQMGQEVILRCVPISNHLYFYWYRQILGQKVEFLVSFYNNEISEKSEIFDDQFSVERPDGSNFTLKIRSTKLEDSAMYFCASSKGQDPQPQHFGDGTRLSIL.

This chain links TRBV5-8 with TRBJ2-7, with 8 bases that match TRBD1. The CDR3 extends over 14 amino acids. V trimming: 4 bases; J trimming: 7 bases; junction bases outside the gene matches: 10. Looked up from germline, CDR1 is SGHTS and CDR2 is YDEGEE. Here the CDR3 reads CASSRRTGPGEQYF. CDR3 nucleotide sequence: TGTGCCAGCAGCCGGAGGACAGGGCCGGGGGAGCAGTACTTC.

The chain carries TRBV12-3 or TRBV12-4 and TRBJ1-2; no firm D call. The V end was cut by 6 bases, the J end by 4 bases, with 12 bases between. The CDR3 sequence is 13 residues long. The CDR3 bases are TGTGCCAGCAGGTCACAATCACCCTATGGCTACACCTTC. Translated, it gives CASRSQSPYGYTF.

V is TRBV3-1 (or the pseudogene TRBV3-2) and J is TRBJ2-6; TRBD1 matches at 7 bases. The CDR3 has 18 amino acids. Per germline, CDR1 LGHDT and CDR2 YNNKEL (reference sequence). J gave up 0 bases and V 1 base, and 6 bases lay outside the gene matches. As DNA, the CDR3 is TGTGCCAGCAGCCAAGGACAGGGACCTCTCTCTGGGGCCAACGTCCTGACTTTC. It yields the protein CASSQGQGPLSGANVLTF.

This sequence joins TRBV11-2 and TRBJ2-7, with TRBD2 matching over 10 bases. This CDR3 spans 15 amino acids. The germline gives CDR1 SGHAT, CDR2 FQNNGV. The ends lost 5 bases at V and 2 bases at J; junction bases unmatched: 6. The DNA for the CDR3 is TGTGCCAGCAGCCTGACTAGCGGGCTCACCTACGAGCAGTACTTC. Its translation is CASSLTSGLTYEQYF.

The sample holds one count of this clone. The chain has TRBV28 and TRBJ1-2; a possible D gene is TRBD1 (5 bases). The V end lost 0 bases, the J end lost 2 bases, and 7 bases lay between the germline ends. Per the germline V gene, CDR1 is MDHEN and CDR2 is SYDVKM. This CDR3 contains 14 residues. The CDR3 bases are TGTGCCAGCAGTTTATGGGCAGGGAACTATGGCTACACCTTC. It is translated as CASSLWAGNYGYTF.

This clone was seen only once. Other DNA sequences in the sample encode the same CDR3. CDR3 nucleotides: TGTGCCACCAGCAGAGCTAGGGGCCCCTCGGGAGAGACCCAGTACTTC. Translated: CATSRARGPSGETQYF. The chain uses TRBV15 and TRBJ2-5; D is perhaps TRBD1 (5 bases). The germline V gene has CDR1 LNHNV and CDR2 YYDKDF (reference sequence). The CDR3 runs 16 residues. The V gene lost 1 base and the J gene lost 4 bases, with 16 bases spanning the gap.

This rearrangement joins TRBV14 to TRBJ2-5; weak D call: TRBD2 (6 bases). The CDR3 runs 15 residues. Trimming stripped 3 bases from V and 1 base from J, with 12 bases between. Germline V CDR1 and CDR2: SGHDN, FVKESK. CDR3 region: CASSQNSGAQETQYF. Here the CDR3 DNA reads TGTGCCAGCAGCCAGAATAGCGGAGCCCAAGAGACCCAGTACTTC.

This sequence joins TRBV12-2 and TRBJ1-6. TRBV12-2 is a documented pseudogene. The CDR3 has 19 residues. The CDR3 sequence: CASRLDLGLGGDPNSPLHF. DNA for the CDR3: TGTGCAAGTCGCTTAGATCTGGGTTTGGGGGGTGATCCGAATTCACCCCTCCACTTT.

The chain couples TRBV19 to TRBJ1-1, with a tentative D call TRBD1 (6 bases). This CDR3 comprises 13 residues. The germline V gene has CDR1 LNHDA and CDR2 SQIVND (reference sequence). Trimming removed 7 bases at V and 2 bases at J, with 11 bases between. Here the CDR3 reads CASMGQTNTEAFF. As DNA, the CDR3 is TGTGCCAGTATGGGACAAACCAACACTGAAGCTTTCTTT.

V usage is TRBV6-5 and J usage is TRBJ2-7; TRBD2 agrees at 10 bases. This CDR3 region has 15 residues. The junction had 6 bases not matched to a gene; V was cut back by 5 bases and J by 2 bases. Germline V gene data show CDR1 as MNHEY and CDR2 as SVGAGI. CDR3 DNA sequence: TGTGCCAGCAGTCAGTCGGGACTAGCGACCTACGAGCAGTACTTC. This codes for CASSQSGLATYEQYF.

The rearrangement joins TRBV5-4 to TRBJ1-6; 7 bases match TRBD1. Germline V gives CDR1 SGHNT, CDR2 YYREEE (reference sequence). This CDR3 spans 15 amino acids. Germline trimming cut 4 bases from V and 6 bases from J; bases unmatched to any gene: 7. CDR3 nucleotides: TGTGCCAGCAGCCAGACGACAGGGATTAATTCACCCCTCCACTTT. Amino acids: CASSQTTGINSPLHF.

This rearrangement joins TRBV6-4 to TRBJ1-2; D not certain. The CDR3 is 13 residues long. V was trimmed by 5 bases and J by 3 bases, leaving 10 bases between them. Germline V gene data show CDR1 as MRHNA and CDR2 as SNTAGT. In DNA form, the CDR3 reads TGTGCCAGCAGTCCCCTAGTAGACTATGGCTACACCTTC. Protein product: CASSPLVDYGYTF.

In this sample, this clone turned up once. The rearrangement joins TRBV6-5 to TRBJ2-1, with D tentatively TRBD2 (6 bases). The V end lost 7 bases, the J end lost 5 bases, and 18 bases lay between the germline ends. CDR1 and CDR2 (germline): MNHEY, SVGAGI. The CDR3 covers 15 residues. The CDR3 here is CASTRVGTGNNEQFF. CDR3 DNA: TGTGCCAGCACGCGGGTTGGGACTGGCAACAATGAGCAGTTCTTC.